The rows below give T cell receptor beta chains drawn from one sample of a study of shared clonotypes between healthy human individuals. This table comes from immunoSEQ multiplex PCR, and its TCRdb copy is limited to in-frame clones, with some not included. The sample has roughly 2.5 million clones, around nine tenths seen once. The sequencing input was naive CD4+ T cells sorted from blood. These receptors came from a man younger than 35 in good health. Each CDR3 is given without its conserved first and last residue. Clone sizes are given selectively: once, few, many, or a class where the clone is expanded.

clone size	V gene	J gene	CDR3 protein
.	TRBV7-2	TRBJ2-3	ASSYSGTDTQY
.	TRBV5-5	TRBJ2-3	ASSFGGGSTDTQY
.	TRBV4-1	TRBJ1-2	ASSPQRGPANYGYT
.	TRBV6-5	TRBJ2-1	ASSKRSSDYNEQF
.	TRBV15	TRBJ2-1	ATSRVHLGLALNNEQF
once	TRBV2	TRBJ2-1	ASSLTVGNEQF
.	TRBV30	TRBJ2-7	AWSVLSYEQY
.	TRBV5-1	TRBJ2-7	ASSPAGTSGYEQY
.	TRBV14	TRBJ2-7	ASSQDLSPGLTEQY
.	TRBV2	TRBJ1-1	ASSVSGVPTEAF
.	TRBV29-1	TRBJ1-1	SVHRGLEAF
.	TRBV7-2	TRBJ1-2	ASSLGTGLGYT
.	TRBV20-1	TRBJ1-1	SARSTEAF
.	TRBV7-2	TRBJ1-3	ASSRTSSSGNTIY
.	TRBV19	TRBJ2-7	ASSNQGGAYEQY
.	TRBV30	TRBJ2-7	AGGTSYEQY
.	TRBV6-1	TRBJ1-1	ASTLWGTEAF
.	TRBV6-6	TRBJ2-5	ASSPGTGGRETQY
.	TRBV7-2	TRBJ2-7	ASSRLAVGGEQY
.	TRBV4-1	TRBJ1-2	ASSSRTGGVGYGYT
.	TRBV29-1	TRBJ2-5	SVASGGAETQY
once	TRBV4-1	TRBJ2-1	ASSNREAYNEQF
.	TRBV7-9	TRBJ2-7	ASSLGQGSSYEQY
.	TRBV6-1	TRBJ2-3	ASSEFLGNSRRTDTQY
.	TRBV5-1	TRBJ1-4	ASSPGTANEKLF
.	TRBV7-2	TRBJ2-7	ASTPGTSYEQY
.	TRBV2	TRBJ2-2	ASYPGTANTGELF